Following are 20 T cell receptor beta chains from one sample sequenced in a study of OX40 agonist ivuxolimab in advanced cancers. Using immunoSEQ multiplex PCR, the repertoire was profiled, and TCRdb retains in-frame clones only, with some absent. The profile shows tens of thousands of clones, more than 85% of them singletons. Sample: CD4+ or CD8+ T cells sorted from blood, taken in a trial of the OX40 agonist ivuxolimab. These receptor sequences come from an adult with an advanced solid tumor such as melanoma, head and neck, liver or kidney cancer.

V gene TRBV11-2 combines with J gene TRBJ2-5, with TRBD2 matching 7 bases. The V gene's germline CDR1 is SGHAT and CDR2 FQNNGV. Trimming cost V 1 base and J 5 bases; bases outside gene matches: 1. The CDR3 extends over 13 amino acids. The CDR3 DNA reads TGTGCCAGCAGCTTAGCGGGAGGCGAGACCCAGTACTTC. Its protein product is CASSLAGGETQYF.

Comment on this clone: Other DNA sequences from this sample encode an identical CDR3 as well. The chain links TRBV19 to TRBJ2-1; 13 nucleotides match TRBD2. Germline CDR1 LNHDA, CDR2 SQIVND (reference sequence). CDR3 length: 15 residues. The V gene end was trimmed by 4 bases and the J gene end by 7 bases; junction bases not matched to a gene: 4. CDR3 sequence reads: CASSKRTSGSNEQFF. As DNA, the CDR3 is TGTGCCAGTAGTAAGAGGACTAGCGGGAGTAATGAGCAGTTCTTC.

This sequence joins TRBV28 and TRBJ2-1; 12 bases agree with TRBD2. The ends lost 2 bases at V and 0 bases at J; junction bases unmatched: 11. The length of the CDR3 is 20 residues. Germline V lookup: CDR1 MDHEN, CDR2 SYDVKM. CDR3 region: CASSLSWESSGGVSYNEQFF. CDR3 nucleotides: TGTGCCAGCAGTTTAAGTTGGGAGTCTAGCGGGGGGGTCTCCTACAATGAGCAGTTCTTC.

The chain carries TRBV6-6 and TRBJ1-3; TRBD1 aligns across 8 bases. Germline values: CDR1 MNHNY, CDR2 SVGAGI (reference sequence). With V trimmed by 8 bases and J by 4 bases, 10 bases remained unmatched. The CDR3 sequence is 15 residues long. In DNA, the CDR3 is TGTGCCAGCGATGGGGCAGGGGGCTTCGGAAACACCATATATTTT. Protein: CASDGAGGFGNTIYF.

This chain connects TRBV11-2 to TRBJ1-2, with D possibly matching TRBD1 (5 bases). There are 13 residues in the CDR3. Germline CDR1 SGHAT, CDR2 FQNNGV. The germline V and J ends were trimmed by 5 bases and 3 bases, with 10 bases remaining between them. CDR3 DNA: TGTGCCAGCAGCCCCGGGACGCACTATGGCTACACCTTC. As protein: CASSPGTHYGYTF.

The rearrangement uses TRBV2 and TRBJ2-3; TRBD2 agrees at 9 bases. Germline-derived CDR1 and CDR2 are SNHLY and FYNNEI. J gave up 0 bases and V 7 bases, and 2 bases lay outside the gene matches. CDR3 length: 14 residues. This CDR3 is CASTAGGSTDTQYF. DNA of the CDR3: TGTGCCAGCACAGCGGGAGGCAGCACAGATACGCAGTATTTT.

A single count supports this clone. CDR3 nucleotide sequence: TGTGCCAGCAGTTTAAGGTCAGGGGAGCTGTTTTTT. Translation: CASSLRSGELFF. The gene calls are TRBV28 and TRBJ2-2; D is unclear. V gave up 2 bases and J gave up 8 bases, with 6 bases separating them. Looked up from germline, CDR1 is MDHEN and CDR2 is SYDVKM. The CDR3 covers 12 residues.

The chain links TRBV28 to TRBJ2-1; D unresolved. Germline CDR1 reads MDHEN; CDR2 reads SYDVKM. CDR3 length: 14 residues. Between the trimmed V and J ends, which lost 5 bases and 8 bases, there was a span of 16 bases. The CDR3 DNA follows: TGTGCCAGCAGTCTTATGCATAATGTGGATGAGCAGTTCTTC. It is translated as CASSLMHNVDEQFF.

The V call is TRBV7-3, the J call TRBJ2-2; 7 bases align to TRBD2. Germline V lookup: CDR1 SGHTA, CDR2 FQGTGA. The length of the CDR3 is 19 residues. Trimming removed 5 bases from V and 5 bases from J; junction bases left unmatched: 20. The CDR3 here is CASSRKGSSGGEGTGELFF. The CDR3 nucleotides are TGTGCCAGCAGCAGAAAAGGGTCTAGCGGAGGAGAGGGTACCGGGGAGCTGTTTTTT. The full variable domain, in which reference TRBV7-3 and TRBJ2-2 provide the parts outside the CDR3, is GAGVSQTPSNKVTEKGKYVELRCDPISGHTALYWYRQSLGQGPEFLIYFQGTGAADDSGLPNDRFFAVRPEGSVSTLKIQRTERGDSAVYLCASSRKGSSGGEGTGELFFGEGSRLTVL.

This chain joins TRBV6-6 and TRBJ2-1, with TRBD2 matching 8 bases. The CDR3 spans 15 residues. After removal of 7 bases from V and 9 bases from J, the junction contained 14 bases not matched to a gene. Germline V lookup: CDR1 MNHNY, CDR2 SVGAGI (reference sequence). Written as DNA, the CDR3 is TGTGCCAGCAACACGAGAGCGGGAGAATTCGGTGAGCAGTTCTTC. Translation: CASNTRAGEFGEQFF.

V is TRBV7-9 and J is TRBJ2-2; tentative D call: TRBD2 (6 bases). Trimming took off 4 bases at V and 2 bases at J, with 11 bases between the two ends. The CDR3 has 15 residues. From germline, CDR1 is SEHNR and CDR2 FQNEAQ (reference sequence). This chain's CDR3 is CASSSPGLNTGELFF. The CDR3, as DNA: TGTGCCAGCAGCTCACCGGGACTCAACACCGGGGAGCTGTTTTTT.

This chain joins TRBV6-6 and TRBJ1-5; a weak D match, TRBD1 (5 bases). V lost 6 bases to trimming and J lost 5 bases, with 11 bases between them. This CDR3 is built from 13 residues. The V gene's germline CDR1 is MNHNY and CDR2 SVGAGI (reference sequence). CDR3 sequence (DNA): TGTGCCAGCAGCCGGACACCTGATCAGCCCCAGCATTTT. Translated, it gives CASSRTPDQPQHF.

The count of this clone is one. The rearrangement joins TRBV28 to TRBJ1-2; 9 positions agree with TRBD1. With 8 bases clipped from V and 10 bases from J, the junction kept 14 bases outside the gene matches. There are 14 residues in the CDR3. Germline CDR1 and CDR2: MDHEN and SYDVKM. CDR3: CASRGGGQGSFYTF. CDR3 nucleotide sequence: TGTGCCAGCCGCGGAGGAGGACAGGGGAGCTTCTACACCTTC.

CDR3 DNA sequence: TGTGCCAGCAGCTTAGCCCACAGCTTGGGTGAAAAACTGTTTTTT. Translation: CASSLAHSLGEKLFF. The chain recombines TRBV7-8 with TRBJ1-4; D is unresolved. The germline V gene encodes CDR1 SGHVS and CDR2 FQNEAQ. The V end lost 0 bases, the J end lost 7 bases, and 12 bases lay between the germline ends. The CDR3 runs 15 residues.

V gene TRBV7-2 combines with J gene TRBJ2-7; D gene unclear. The CDR3 has 13 amino acids. Trimming removed 4 bases from V and 3 bases from J, with 10 bases in between. Germline loops: CDR1 SGHTA, CDR2 FQGNSA. The CDR3: CASSSVLLYEQYF. CDR3 in DNA: TGTGCCAGCAGCTCTGTACTGCTCTACGAGCAGTACTTC.

This clone was seen only once. V usage is TRBV19 and J usage is TRBJ2-4; D is undetermined. The CDR3 has 15 residues. Germline V lookup: CDR1 LNHDA, CDR2 SQIVND (reference sequence). V was shortened by 3 bases and J by 2 bases, with 11 bases between the two germline ends. The CDR3 DNA sequence: TGTGCCAGTAGTATCGGGCGCAACCCCAAAAACATTCAGTACTTC. The encoded protein is CASSIGRNPKNIQYF.

The CDR3 bases are TGTGCCAGCAAAGAGGGGTCCGTGTACGAGCAGTACTTC. This encodes CASKEGSVYEQYF. The rearrangement joins TRBV2 to TRBJ2-7; D may match TRBD1 or TRBD2 (5 bases each). V was cut by 7 bases and J by 4 bases, with 14 bases left in between. Germline assignment: CDR1 SNHLY and CDR2 FYNNEI. This CDR3 is 13 amino acids long.

This chain uses TRBV6-6 with TRBJ2-1; TRBD2 matches 9 bases. Germline V gives CDR1 MNHNY, CDR2 SVGAGI (reference sequence). This CDR3 is built from 16 residues. The V segment lost 6 bases and the J segment 8 bases; nucleotides outside the gene matches: 14. The CDR3 DNA sequence: TGTGCCAGCAGGTCGGGGACCGGGACTAGCAACGATGAGCAGTTCTTC. Translating it yields CASRSGTGTSNDEQFF.

The V gene is TRBV28, the J gene TRBJ2-4; D is perhaps TRBD1 (5 bases). Per the germline V gene, CDR1 is MDHEN and CDR2 is SYDVKM. Trimming removed 8 bases from V and 1 base from J, with 18 bases in between. This CDR3 spans 16 amino acids. The DNA of the CDR3 is TGTGCCAGCTACTCGCGTGGGGCCGGGGCCAAAAACATTCAGTACTTC. The encoded protein is CASYSRGAGAKNIQYF. Full variable domain (missing parts from reference TRBV28 and TRBJ2-4): DVKVTQSSRYLVKRTGEKVFLECVQDMDHENMFWYRQDPGLGLRLIYFSYDVKMKEKGDIPEGYSVSREKKERFSLILESASTNQTSMYLCASYSRGAGAKNIQYFGAGTRLSVL.

The chain links TRBV4-1 to TRBJ2-6; 7 bases agree with TRBD1. V lost 0 bases and J lost 0; bases outside the gene matches: 8. Germline lookup yields CDR1 MGHRA and CDR2 YSYEKL. This CDR3 has 19 residues. CDR3 loop: CASSQEKVGGNSGANVLTF. The CDR3 bases are TGCGCCAGCAGCCAAGAAAAAGTAGGGGGCAACTCTGGGGCCAACGTCCTGACTTTC.